This T cell receptor (beta chain) was found in a study of control samples from healthy donors and cancer patients. The protocol was immunoSEQ multiplex PCR, while the TCRdb copy is restricted to in-frame clones and leaves out a portion. The sample has tens of thousands of clones; 80% are singletons. Trimming took 1 base from V and 8 from J, leaving 18 bases between them. The CDR3 sequence is 16 residues long. The germline V gene encodes CDR1 SGHDT and CDR2 YYEEEE. This TCR came from a man aged 70 or older in good health. The sequenced sample was blood. The V gene is TRBV5-6, the J gene TRBJ1-4, with D perhaps TRBD1 (6 bases). The CDR3 spells CASSLSRRGSWEKLFF. Written as DNA, the CDR3 is TGTGCCAGCAGCTTGAGCAGGAGGGGGTCTTGGGAAAAACTGTTTTTT.